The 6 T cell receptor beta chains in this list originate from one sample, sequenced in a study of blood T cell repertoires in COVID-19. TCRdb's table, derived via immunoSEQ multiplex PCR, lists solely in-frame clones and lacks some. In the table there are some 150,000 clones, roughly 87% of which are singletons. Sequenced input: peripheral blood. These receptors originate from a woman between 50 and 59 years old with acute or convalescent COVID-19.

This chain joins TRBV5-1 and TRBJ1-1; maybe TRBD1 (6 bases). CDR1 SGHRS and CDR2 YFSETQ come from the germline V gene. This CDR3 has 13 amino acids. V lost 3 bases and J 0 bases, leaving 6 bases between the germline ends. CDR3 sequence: CASSWDMNTEAFF. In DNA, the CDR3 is TGCGCCAGCAGCTGGGACATGAACACTGAAGCTTTCTTT.

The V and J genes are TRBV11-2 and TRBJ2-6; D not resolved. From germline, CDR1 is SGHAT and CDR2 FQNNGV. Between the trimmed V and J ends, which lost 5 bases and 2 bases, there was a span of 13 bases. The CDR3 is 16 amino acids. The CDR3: CASSGLGLAGANVLTF. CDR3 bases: TGTGCCAGCAGCGGCTTGGGCTTAGCTGGGGCCAACGTCCTGACTTTC.

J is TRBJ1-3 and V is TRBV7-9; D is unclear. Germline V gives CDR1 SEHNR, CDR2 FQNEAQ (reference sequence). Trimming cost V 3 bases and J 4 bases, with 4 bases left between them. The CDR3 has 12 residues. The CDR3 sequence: CASSFKGNTIYF. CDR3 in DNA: TGTGCCAGCAGCTTTAAAGGAAACACCATATATTTT.

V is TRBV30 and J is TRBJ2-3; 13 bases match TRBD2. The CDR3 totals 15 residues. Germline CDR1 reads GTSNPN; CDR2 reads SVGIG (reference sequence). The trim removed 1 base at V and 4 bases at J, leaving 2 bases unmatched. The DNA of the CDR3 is TGTGCCTGGAGTGCTACTAGCGGGGGGGCAGATACGCAGTATTTT. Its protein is CAWSATSGGADTQYF.

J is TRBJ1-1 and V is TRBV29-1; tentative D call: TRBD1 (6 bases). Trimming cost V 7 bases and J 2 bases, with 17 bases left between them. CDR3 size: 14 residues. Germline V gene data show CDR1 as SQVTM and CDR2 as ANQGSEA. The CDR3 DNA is TGCAGCGGCCGGGACACTATAGTCAACACTGAAGCTTTCTTT. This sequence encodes CSGRDTIVNTEAFF.

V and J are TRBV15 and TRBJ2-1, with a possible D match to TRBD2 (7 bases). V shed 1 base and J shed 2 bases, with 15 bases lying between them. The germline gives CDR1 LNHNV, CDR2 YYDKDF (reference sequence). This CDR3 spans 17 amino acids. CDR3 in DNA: TGTGCCACCAGCAGAGGGCCGGCGGGGGCGACCTACAATGAGCAGTTCTTC. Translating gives CATSRGPAGATYNEQFF.